The present T cell receptor beta chain was sequenced within a study of blood T cell repertoires in COVID-19. Study-level information: Sites in the United States, Italy and Spain provided acute and convalescent COVID-19 samples. T cells, B-cell-depleted T cells, or PBMCs supplied cDNA or gDNA.

In the original processing: Estimation of nucleated cell counts relied on the amplification of reference gene primers. The table came from immunoSEQ multiplex PCR; TCRdb's copy has only in-frame clones and leaves some out. The V and J calls and clone size come from that table; D and trimming were worked out from the DNA. The sample shows about 290,000 clones, around four fifths of them seen only once. Germline CDR1 SNHLY, CDR2 FYNNEI. V was trimmed by 5 bases and J by 10 bases, leaving 9 bases between them. CDR3 length equals 11 residues. The chain is built from TRBV2 and TRBJ2-1; no firm D call. The sequencing input was peripheral blood. The receptor comes from a woman in her forties or fifties with active or convalescent COVID-19. Here the CDR3 DNA reads TGTGCCAGCAGTCCAGACGGGGAGCAGTTCTTC. This codes for CASSPDGEQFF.